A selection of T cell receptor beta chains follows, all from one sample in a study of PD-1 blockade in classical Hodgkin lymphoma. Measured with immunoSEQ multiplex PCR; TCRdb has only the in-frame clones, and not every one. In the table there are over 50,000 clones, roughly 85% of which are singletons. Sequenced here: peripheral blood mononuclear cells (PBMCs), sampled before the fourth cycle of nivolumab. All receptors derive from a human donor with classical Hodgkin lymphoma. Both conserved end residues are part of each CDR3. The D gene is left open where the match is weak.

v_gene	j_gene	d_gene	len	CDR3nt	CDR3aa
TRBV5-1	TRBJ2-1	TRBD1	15	TGCGCCAGCAGCCCCTCAGGGGGCAGAAACAATGAGCAGTTCTTC	CASSPSGGRNNEQFF
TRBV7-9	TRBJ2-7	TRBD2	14	TGTGCCAGCAGCCGCGTAACTAGCGGGGGCCTCTCCGACTTC	CASSRVTSGGLSDF
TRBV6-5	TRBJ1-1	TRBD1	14	TGTGCCAGCAGTACGACAGGGGGGAGCACTGAAGCTTTCTTT	CASSTTGGSTEAFF
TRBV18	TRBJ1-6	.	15	TGTGCCAGCTCACCAAATGTTGTGGGAAATTCACCCCTCCACTTT	CASSPNVVGNSPLHF
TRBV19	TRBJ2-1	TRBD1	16	TGTGCCAGCCGGGACAGTGCCCGGAGCTCCTACAATGAGCAGTTCTTC	CASRDSARSSYNEQFF
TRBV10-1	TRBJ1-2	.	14	TGCGCCAGCAGTGATGGGACCTCGCCTAGGGGCTACACCTTC	CASSDGTSPRGYTF
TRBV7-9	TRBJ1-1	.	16	TGTGCCAGCAGCCGCAGAAGTACTGGTGGGGACACTGAAGCTTTCTTT	CASSRRSTGGDTEAFF
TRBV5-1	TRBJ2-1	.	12	TGCGCCAGCAGCTTGATGTACAATGAGCAGTTCTTC	CASSLMYNEQFF
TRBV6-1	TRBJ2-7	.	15	TGTGCCACCGACGTTGTGGGAAACACCGTCTACGAGCAGTACTTC	CATDVVGNTVYEQYF
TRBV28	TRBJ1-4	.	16	TGTGCCAGCAGTTCCGCTGGGAGCGGGCGTAATGAAAAACTGTTTTTT	CASSSAGSGRNEKLFF
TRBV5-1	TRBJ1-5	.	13	TGCGCCAGCAGCTTGGGAGGGCGGGAGCCCCAGCATTTT	CASSLGGREPQHF
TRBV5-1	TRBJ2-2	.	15	TGCGCCAGCAGCCCGGACCCAAGGGGGACCGGGGAGCTGTTTTTT	CASSPDPRGTGELFF
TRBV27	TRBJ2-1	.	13	TGTGCCAGCAGTCTATGGAACGCAGATGAGCAGTTCTTC	CASSLWNADEQFF
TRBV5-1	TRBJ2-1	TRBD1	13	TGCGCCAGCTCCCAGGGGGCCGGAAATGAGCAGTTCTTC	CASSQGAGNEQFF
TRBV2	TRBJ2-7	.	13	TGTGCCAGCAGTGGCACCGGAACTTACGAGCAGTACTTC	CASSGTGTYEQYF